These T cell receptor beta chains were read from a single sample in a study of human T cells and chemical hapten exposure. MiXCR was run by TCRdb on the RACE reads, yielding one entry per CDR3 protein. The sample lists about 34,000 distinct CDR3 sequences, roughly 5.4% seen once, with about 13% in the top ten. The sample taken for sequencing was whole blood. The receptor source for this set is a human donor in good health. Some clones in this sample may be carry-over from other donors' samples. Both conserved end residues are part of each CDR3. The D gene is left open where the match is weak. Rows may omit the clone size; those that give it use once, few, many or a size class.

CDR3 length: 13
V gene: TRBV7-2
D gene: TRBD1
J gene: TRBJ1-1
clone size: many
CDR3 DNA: TGTGCCAGCAGCACTGGACAGGGGACTGAAGCTTTCTTT
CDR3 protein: CASSTGQGTEAFF

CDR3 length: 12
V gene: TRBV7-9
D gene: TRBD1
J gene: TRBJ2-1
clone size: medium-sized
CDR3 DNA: TGTGCCAGCAGCTTAACGACAGGGGGCCTGTTCTTC
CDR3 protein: CASSLTTGGLFF

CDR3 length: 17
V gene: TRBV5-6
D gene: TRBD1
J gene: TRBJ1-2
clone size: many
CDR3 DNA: TGTGCCAGCAGCTTAGGTACCGGGACAGGGTCTTCTCTTGGCTACACCTTC
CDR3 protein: CASSLGTGTGSSLGYTF

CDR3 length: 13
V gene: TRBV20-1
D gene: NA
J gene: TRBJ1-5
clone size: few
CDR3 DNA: TGCAGTGCTAGCCACGGGGGGGGCCAGCCCCAGCATTTT
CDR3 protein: CSASHGGGQPQHF

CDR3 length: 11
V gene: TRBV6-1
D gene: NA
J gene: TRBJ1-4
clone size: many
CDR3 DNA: TGTGCCAGCACGGACAGTGAAAAACTGTTTTTT
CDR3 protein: CASTDSEKLFF

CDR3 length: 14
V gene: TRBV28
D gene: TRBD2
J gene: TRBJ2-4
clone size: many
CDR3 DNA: TGTGCCAGCAGTTTTACTAGCGGGCCCGACATTCAGTACTTC
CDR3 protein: CASSFTSGPDIQYF

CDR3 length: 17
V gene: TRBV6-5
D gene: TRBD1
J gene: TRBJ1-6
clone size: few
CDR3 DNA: TGTGCCAGCAGTTACTCGTTCATCCGGACAGGGAGCTCACCCCTCCACTTT
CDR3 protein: CASSYSFIRTGSSPLHF

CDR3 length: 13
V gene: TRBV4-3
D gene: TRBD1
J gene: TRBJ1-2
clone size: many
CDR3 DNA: TGCGCCAGCAGCCAAGAGACAGGGGGGGGCTACACCTTC
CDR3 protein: CASSQETGGGYTF

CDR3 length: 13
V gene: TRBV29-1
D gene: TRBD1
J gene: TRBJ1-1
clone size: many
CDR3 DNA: TGCAGCGTTGAAACAGGGGCGGGCACTGAAGCTTTCTTT
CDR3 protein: CSVETGAGTEAFF

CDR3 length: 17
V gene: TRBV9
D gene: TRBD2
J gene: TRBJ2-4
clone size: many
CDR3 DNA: TGTGCCAGCAGCGTAGCTACGGGACTAGCGGGAGGAAACATTCAGTACTTC
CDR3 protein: CASSVATGLAGGNIQYF

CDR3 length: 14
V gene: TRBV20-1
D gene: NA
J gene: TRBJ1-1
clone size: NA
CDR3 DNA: TGCAGTGCTAGGCGAGCAGGGGTGGGCACTGAAGCTTTCTTT
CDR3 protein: CSARRAGVGTEAFF

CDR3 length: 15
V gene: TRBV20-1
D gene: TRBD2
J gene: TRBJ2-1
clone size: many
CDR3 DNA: TGCAGTGCTAGAGATTCGGCTAGCGGGATGAATCAGCAGTTCTTC
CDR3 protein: CSARDSASGMNQQFF

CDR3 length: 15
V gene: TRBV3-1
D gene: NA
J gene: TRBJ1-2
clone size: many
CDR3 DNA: TGTGCCAGCAGCCAAGATGGCGAGGGATCGGGGGGCTACACCTTC
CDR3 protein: CASSQDGEGSGGYTF

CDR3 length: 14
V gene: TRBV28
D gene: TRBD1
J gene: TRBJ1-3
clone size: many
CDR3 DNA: TGTGCCAGCAGTTTGGGACAGGCTGGAAACACCATATATTTT
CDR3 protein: CASSLGQAGNTIYF

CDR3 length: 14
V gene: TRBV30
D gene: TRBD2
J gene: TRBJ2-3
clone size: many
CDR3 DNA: TGTGCCTGGGGTCCTAGCGGGACGACAGATACGCAGTATTTT
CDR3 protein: CAWGPSGTTDTQYF

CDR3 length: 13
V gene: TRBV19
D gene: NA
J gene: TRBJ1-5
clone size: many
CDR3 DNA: TGTGCCAGTAGTGAGCGGACAGCCCCGCCCCAGCATTTT
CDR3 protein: CASSERTAPPQHF

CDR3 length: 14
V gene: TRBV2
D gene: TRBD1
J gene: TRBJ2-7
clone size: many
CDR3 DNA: TGTGCCAGCAGTCGACAGGGAACAGGCTACGAGCAGTACTTC
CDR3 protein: CASSRQGTGYEQYF

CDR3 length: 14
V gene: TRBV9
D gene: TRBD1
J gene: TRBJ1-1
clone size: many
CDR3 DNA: TGTGCCAGCAGCGGTGGGACAGGGGGCACTGAAGCTTTCTTT
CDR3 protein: CASSGGTGGTEAFF

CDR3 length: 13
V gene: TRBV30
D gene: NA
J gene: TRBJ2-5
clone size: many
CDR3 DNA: TGTGCCGGAAACCGGGACCACGGAGAGACCCAGTACTTC
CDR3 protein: CAGNRDHGETQYF

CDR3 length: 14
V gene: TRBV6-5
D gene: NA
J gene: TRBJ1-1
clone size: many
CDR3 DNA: TGTGCCAGCAGTTTTAGACAGACGGGCACTGAAGCTTTCTTT
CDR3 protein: CASSFRQTGTEAFF

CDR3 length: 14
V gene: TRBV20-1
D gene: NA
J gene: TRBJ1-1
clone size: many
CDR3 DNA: TGCAGTGCTAGAGATCACGGTTTGAACACTGAAGCTTTCTTT
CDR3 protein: CSARDHGLNTEAFF

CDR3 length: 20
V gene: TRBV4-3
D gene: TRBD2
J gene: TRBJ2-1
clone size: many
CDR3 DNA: TGCGCCAGCAGCCAGGAAGTAGGACTAGCGGGGGGGATTACCTACAATGAGCAGTTCTTC
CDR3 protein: CASSQEVGLAGGITYNEQFF

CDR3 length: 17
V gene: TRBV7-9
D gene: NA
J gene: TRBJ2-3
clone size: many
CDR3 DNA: TGTGCCAGCAGCTTAGGGTATGGCGGGGCAACCACAGATACGCAGTATTTT
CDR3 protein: CASSLGYGGATTDTQYF

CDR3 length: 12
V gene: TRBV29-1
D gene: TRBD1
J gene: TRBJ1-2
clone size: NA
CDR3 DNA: TGCAGCCTGGGACAGGGCGAGTATGGCTACACCTTC
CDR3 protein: CSLGQGEYGYTF

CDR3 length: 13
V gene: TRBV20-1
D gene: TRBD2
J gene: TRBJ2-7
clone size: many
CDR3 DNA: TGCAGTGCTAGAGGGACTAGCGTGTACGAGCAGTACTTC
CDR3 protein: CSARGTSVYEQYF

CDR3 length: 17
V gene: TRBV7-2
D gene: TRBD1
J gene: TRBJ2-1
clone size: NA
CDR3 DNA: TGTGCCAGCAGCTTAGGTCCTCAGGGGGCGAGGTACCATGAGCAGTTCTTC
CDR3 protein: CASSLGPQGARYHEQFF